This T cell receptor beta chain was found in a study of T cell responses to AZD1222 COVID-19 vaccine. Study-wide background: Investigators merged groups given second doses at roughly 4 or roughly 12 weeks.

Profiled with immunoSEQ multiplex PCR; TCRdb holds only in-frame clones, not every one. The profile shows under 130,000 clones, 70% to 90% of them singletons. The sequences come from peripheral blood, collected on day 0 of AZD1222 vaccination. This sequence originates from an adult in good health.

DNA of the CDR3: TGTGCCAGCTCCCCAGGGCCTGTTCTCACCGGGGAGCTGTTTTTT. It specifies CASSPGPVLTGELFF. The chain combines TRBV18 with TRBJ2-2; possible D gene TRBD1, 5 bases. This CDR3 is 15 amino acids long. Trimming removed 6 bases from V and 4 bases from J, with 15 bases in between. Germline CDR1 is KGHSH and CDR2 is LQKENI.